This is a list of T cell receptor beta chains from one sample in a study of blood T cells in healthy people across ages. MiXCR was run by TCRdb on the 5' RACE reads, yielding one entry per CDR3 protein. The data contain 780,000 or so distinct CDR3 sequences, about 25% of them singletons. These records were also assigned to another study, of T cells of mothers and their children.

The specimen was blood. These receptor sequences come from a boy aged 10-17 years in good health. Each CDR3 is given with its conserved first and last residue. D genes are given only for firm matches. Size tells how often a clone was seen (once, few, many) or the class of an expanded clone, and some rows leave it out.

CDR3nt: TGTGCCAGCAGCCAGATAGGGACTAGCGTGTTCTTC; CDR3aa: CASSQIGTSVFF; d_gene: TRBD2; v_gene: TRBV3-1; abundance: few; j_gene: TRBJ2-1
CDR3nt: TGTGCCAGCAGCTTATCTACAGCGACCCAAGAGACCCAGTACTTC; CDR3aa: CASSLSTATQETQYF; d_gene: .; v_gene: TRBV7-3; abundance: once; j_gene: TRBJ2-5
CDR3nt: TGCGCCAGCAGCTCGAGGGGCAGGGCCAACAATGAGCAGTTCTTC; CDR3aa: CASSSRGRANNEQFF; d_gene: .; v_gene: TRBV5-1; abundance: .; j_gene: TRBJ2-1
CDR3nt: TGCGCCAGCAGCCCCGAAACGGGGGCGGAGCCAACAGATACGCAGTATTTT; CDR3aa: CASSPETGAEPTDTQYF; d_gene: .; v_gene: TRBV4-1; abundance: few; j_gene: TRBJ2-3
CDR3nt: TGTGCCAGCAGCTTGGGCATCAGCAATTCACCCCTCCACTTT; CDR3aa: CASSLGISNSPLHF; d_gene: .; v_gene: TRBV7-3; abundance: many; j_gene: TRBJ1-6
CDR3nt: TGTGCCAGCAGCTTGGATTTCTCGGGGGCTAATGGAAACACCATATATTTT; CDR3aa: CASSLDFSGANGNTIYF; d_gene: .; v_gene: TRBV5-4; abundance: few; j_gene: TRBJ1-3
CDR3nt: TGTGCCACCAGTGATGGGACAGGGAGCACAGATACGCAGTATTTT; CDR3aa: CATSDGTGSTDTQYF; d_gene: TRBD1; v_gene: TRBV24-1; abundance: few; j_gene: TRBJ2-3
CDR3nt: TGTGCCAGCAGCTTCGAGTTGAGCTCCTACAATGAGCAGTTCTTC; CDR3aa: CASSFELSSYNEQFF; d_gene: .; v_gene: TRBV7-2; abundance: few; j_gene: TRBJ2-1
CDR3nt: TGCACCTCGAGGGTTAGACAAGAGACCCAGTACTTC; CDR3aa: CTSRVRQETQYF; d_gene: .; v_gene: TRBV20-1; abundance: few; j_gene: TRBJ2-5
CDR3nt: TGCAGCGTTCTGGTTAGTCGAAGCGGTGAAAAACTGTTTTTT; CDR3aa: CSVLVSRSGEKLFF; d_gene: .; v_gene: TRBV29-1; abundance: .; j_gene: TRBJ1-4
CDR3nt: TGCGCCAGCAGCTTGGGAGGGAGGGCAACTGAAGCTTTCTTT; CDR3aa: CASSLGGRATEAFF; d_gene: .; v_gene: TRBV5-1; abundance: few; j_gene: TRBJ1-1
CDR3nt: TGCGCCAGCAGCTCCCGACTAGCGCGGAGTGGGAATGAGCAGTTCTTC; CDR3aa: CASSSRLARSGNEQFF; d_gene: TRBD2; v_gene: TRBV4-1; abundance: .; j_gene: TRBJ2-1
CDR3nt: TGCAGTGTTAGGACAGGCGTTTACGAGCAGTACTTC; CDR3aa: CSVRTGVYEQYF; d_gene: TRBD1; v_gene: TRBV20-1; abundance: few; j_gene: TRBJ2-7
CDR3nt: TGTGCCAGCAGAGAAGACAGGGGCAGTAGGGAGCTGTTTTTT; CDR3aa: CASREDRGSRELFF; d_gene: TRBD1; v_gene: TRBV6-5; abundance: .; j_gene: TRBJ2-2
CDR3nt: TGTGCCAGCTCACCCCGGACAGGGCAAGAGACCCAGTACTTC; CDR3aa: CASSPRTGQETQYF; d_gene: TRBD1; v_gene: TRBV18; abundance: few; j_gene: TRBJ2-5
CDR3nt: TGCGCCAGCAGCTTGACGACAGGGTACTGGGAGCAGTACTTC; CDR3aa: CASSLTTGYWEQYF; d_gene: TRBD1; v_gene: TRBV5-1; abundance: .; j_gene: TRBJ2-7
CDR3nt: TGTGCCAGCAGTTACTCGATTGGAGGGCAGGGGGCTTTCGGGGAGCTGTTTTTT; CDR3aa: CASSYSIGGQGAFGELFF; d_gene: TRBD1; v_gene: TRBV6-2/TRBV6-3; abundance: few; j_gene: TRBJ2-2
CDR3nt: TGTGCCAGCAGCCCACATAGTAATAAAAACATTCAGTACTTC; CDR3aa: CASSPHSNKNIQYF; d_gene: .; v_gene: TRBV27; abundance: .; j_gene: TRBJ2-4
CDR3nt: TGTGCCAGCAGCTACCGAGGGCTTGGGGGTGAAAAACTGTTTTTT; CDR3aa: CASSYRGLGGEKLFF; d_gene: .; v_gene: TRBV9; abundance: .; j_gene: TRBJ1-4
CDR3nt: TGTGCCAGCAGCTTTGGACAATTGAAGAACACTGAAGCTTTCTTT; CDR3aa: CASSFGQLKNTEAFF; d_gene: .; v_gene: TRBV11-1; abundance: few; j_gene: TRBJ1-1
CDR3nt: TGTGCCAGCAGTTTTGCAGGGGGCGGCTATGGCTACACCTTC; CDR3aa: CASSFAGGGYGYTF; d_gene: TRBD1; v_gene: TRBV27; abundance: .; j_gene: TRBJ1-2
CDR3nt: TGTGCCAGCAGCTCGGGACTAGCGGCGAGGGACATTCAGTACTTC; CDR3aa: CASSSGLAARDIQYF; d_gene: TRBD2; v_gene: TRBV7-9; abundance: .; j_gene: TRBJ2-4
CDR3nt: TGTGCCAGCAGTTCAAACCCTCGGGACCACTTTTACCAAGAGACCCAGTACTTC; CDR3aa: CASSSNPRDHFYQETQYF; d_gene: .; v_gene: TRBV28; abundance: .; j_gene: TRBJ2-5
CDR3nt: TGTGCCAGCAGGAAGACAGGGCAAGAGGGCTACACCTTC; CDR3aa: CASRKTGQEGYTF; d_gene: TRBD1; v_gene: TRBV27; abundance: .; j_gene: TRBJ1-2
CDR3nt: TGTGCCAGCAGCTTATGGTCCAGCCCTGTTGAGCAGTTCTTC; CDR3aa: CASSLWSSPVEQFF; d_gene: .; v_gene: TRBV7-2; abundance: .; j_gene: TRBJ2-1
CDR3nt: TGCAGTGCTGTCGGGACACAGTACGAGCAGTACTTC; CDR3aa: CSAVGTQYEQYF; d_gene: .; v_gene: TRBV20-1; abundance: .; j_gene: TRBJ2-7
CDR3nt: TGTGCCAGCAGTGAAAGAGACAGGGCCGGGGAGACCCAGTACTTC; CDR3aa: CASSERDRAGETQYF; d_gene: TRBD1; v_gene: TRBV25-1; abundance: few; j_gene: TRBJ2-5
CDR3nt: TGTGCCAGCAGTGCTAGCGGGAGCGAGACCCAGTACTTC; CDR3aa: CASSASGSETQYF; d_gene: TRBD2; v_gene: TRBV12-3/TRBV12-4; abundance: few; j_gene: TRBJ2-5
CDR3nt: TGTGCCAGCAGGCAGGGAACCGGGACAGGGATTTCGAGGGGCGAGCAGTACTTC; CDR3aa: CASRQGTGTGISRGEQYF; d_gene: TRBD1; v_gene: TRBV6-1; abundance: .; j_gene: TRBJ2-7
CDR3nt: TGTGCCAGCAGTCACGCGACCACAGGGGCCAATGGCTACACCTTC; CDR3aa: CASSHATTGANGYTF; d_gene: TRBD1; v_gene: TRBV6-2/TRBV6-3; abundance: .; j_gene: TRBJ1-2
CDR3nt: TGTGCCAGCAGAGGATTGGCAAATGAGCAGTTCTTC; CDR3aa: CASRGLANEQFF; d_gene: .; v_gene: TRBV3-1; abundance: .; j_gene: TRBJ2-1
CDR3nt: TGCAGCGTTGAAGTCTTGACTAGCATTGAGACCCAGTACTTC; CDR3aa: CSVEVLTSIETQYF; d_gene: TRBD2; v_gene: TRBV29-1; abundance: few; j_gene: TRBJ2-5
CDR3nt: TGTGCCAGCAGCTTAGCTTCGGGCCCCAATCAGCCCCAGCATTTT; CDR3aa: CASSLASGPNQPQHF; d_gene: .; v_gene: TRBV11-2; abundance: .; j_gene: TRBJ1-5
CDR3nt: TGTGCCAGCAGTCCCTTAACCCTAGTCCCCTCGCGGGAGCAGTACTTC; CDR3aa: CASSPLTLVPSREQYF; d_gene: .; v_gene: TRBV28; abundance: few; j_gene: TRBJ2-7
CDR3nt: TGTGCCAGCAGCTCATACAGGGGAAACTACGAGCAGTACTTC; CDR3aa: CASSSYRGNYEQYF; d_gene: .; v_gene: TRBV21-1; abundance: .; j_gene: TRBJ2-7